The 26 T cell receptor beta chains given below trace back to one sample, sequenced in a study of vaccination and CD4 T cells after COVID-19. No antigen has been assigned to these receptors. Treatment given: roughly ten-day PBMC culture with coronavirus spike peptide pools or control peptides (ViraFEST assay). Pre-COVID-19 pandemic sampling (2011-2018) yielded the unexposed donor's CD4+ T cells. Sequenced with the Oncomine TCR Beta short-read assay was DNA taken from cultured CD4+ T cells. Genomic DNA was isolated from cultured CD4+ T cells. TCRdb called the PCR reads again in MiXCR, with one record for every CDR3 protein. The repertoire holds 6,000 to 8,500 distinct CDR3 sequences, with around 32% as singletons. Sequenced sample: CD4+ T cells from blood, cultured in vitro. The origin of the receptors is a human donor in good health.

The chain joins TRBV7-2 to TRBJ1-2; D call uncertain. Germline lookup yields CDR1 SGHTA and CDR2 FQGNSA. V was clipped by 1 base and J by 2 bases, with 11 bases between them. The CDR3 is 15 amino acids. CDR3 sequence: CASSLVSGVNYGYTF. The CDR3, as DNA: TGTGCCAGCAGCTTAGTTTCCGGGGTGAACTATGGCTACACCTTC.

The chain employs TRBV19 and TRBJ1-1, with 7 bases fitting TRBD1. CDR3 size: 15 residues. V gave up 0 bases and J gave up 3 bases; unmatched junction bases: 4. CDR1 and CDR2 from the germline V gene are LNHDA and SQIVND (reference sequence). CDR3 residues: CASSIEPTGDTEAFF. The CDR3 bases are TGTGCCAGTAGTATAGAGCCCACAGGGGACACTGAAGCTTTCTTT.

The chain couples TRBV6-2 or TRBV6-3 to TRBJ2-7; possibly TRBD2 for D (6 bases). This CDR3 spans 16 amino acids. V lost 6 bases and J 2 bases, leaving 20 bases between the germline ends. Germline V gene lookup returns CDR1 MNHEY and CDR2 SVGEGT. This CDR3 reads CASRPPLGREPYEQYF. The CDR3 DNA sequence: TGTGCCAGCAGACCACCTCTCGGGCGGGAACCCTACGAGCAGTACTTC.

This clonotype was seen a few times. J is TRBJ1-2 and V is TRBV6-1; D not certain. CDR1 is MNHNS and CDR2 is SASEGT in the germline V gene. The V end was cut by 3 bases, the J end by 2 bases, with 13 bases between. There are 15 residues in the CDR3. This CDR3 is CASSDLGGPNYGYTF. The CDR3 DNA sequence: TGTGCCAGCAGTGACTTGGGAGGCCCAAACTATGGCTACACCTTC.

There are a few counts of this clonotype. The chain recombines TRBV5-1 with TRBJ2-1; 8 bases are shared with TRBD2. CDR1 and CDR2 from the germline V gene are SGHRS and YFSETQ. This CDR3 region has 14 residues. Trimming removed 5 bases from V and 8 bases from J; junction bases left unmatched: 9. The CDR3 is CASSEVGGAHEQFF. The CDR3 coding sequence is TGCGCCAGCAGTGAGGTCGGGGGGGCCCATGAGCAGTTCTTC.

This clonotype came up a few times. The rearrangement uses TRBV20-1 and TRBJ2-3; tentatively, D is TRBD2 (6 bases). Germline V gene lookup returns CDR1 DFQATT and CDR2 SNEGSKA (reference sequence). The CDR3 consists of 16 residues. Between the trimmed V and J ends, which lost 2 bases and 2 bases, there was a span of 17 bases. The CDR3: CSARRQGLPTTDTQYF. The DNA of the CDR3 is TGCAGTGCTAGACGGCAAGGACTACCAACCACAGATACGCAGTATTTT.

The DNA for the CDR3 is TGTGCCAGCAGTGGGTACAGGGGGAGGACTGAAGCTTTCTTT. The encoded protein is CASSGYRGRTEAFF. The chain has TRBV25-1 and TRBJ1-1, with 8 bases lining up with TRBD1. CDR3 length: 14 residues. Trimming took 4 bases from V and 5 from J; bases not matched to a gene: 6. The germline V gene has CDR1 MGHDK and CDR2 SYGVNS. Full variable domain (missing parts from reference TRBV25-1 and TRBJ1-1): EADIYQTPRYLVIGTGKKITLECSQTMGHDKMYWYQQDPGMELHLIHYSYGVNSTEKGDLSSESTVSRIRTEHFPLTLESARPSHTSQYLCASSGYRGRTEAFFGQGTRLTVV.

In its sample, this clonotype was seen once. It is unclear where the CDR3 begins or ends on the DNA, so no DNA is shown, and the CDR3 is as TCRdb lists it. The J gene is TRBJ1-6, the V gene TRBV5-1. Per the germline V gene, CDR1 is SGHRS and CDR2 is YFSETQ. The CDR3 is 24 residues long, ends included. CDR3 residues: CASTNQTSMYLCATKAFHNSPLHF.

This clonotype was seen a handful of times. The chain joins TRBV6-1 to TRBJ1-1, with 7 bases fitting TRBD1. CDR1 and CDR2 from the germline V gene are MNHNS and SASEGT. V gave up 2 bases and J gave up 5 bases; unmatched junction bases: 5. The CDR3 loop spans 14 amino acids. CDR3 protein: CASSEQGEGTEAFF. The DNA for the CDR3 is TGTGCCAGCAGTGAACAGGGGGAAGGGACTGAAGCTTTCTTT.

The rearrangement links TRBV6-2 or TRBV6-3 to TRBJ1-6; D gene ambiguous. Per germline, CDR1 MNHEY and CDR2 SVGEGT. The CDR3 loop spans 16 amino acids. V was clipped by 2 bases and J by 9 bases, with 17 bases between them. Here the CDR3 reads CASSYPPRASISPLHF. CDR3 coding DNA: TGTGCCAGCAGTTACCCCCCAAGGGCCTCGATTTCACCCCTCCACTTT.

The gene calls are TRBV6-1 and TRBJ2-7, with 8 nucleotides matching TRBD1. After removal of 6 bases from V and 0 bases from J, the junction contained 4 bases not matched to a gene. CDR1 is MNHNS and CDR2 is SASEGT in the germline V gene. The CDR3 consists of 14 residues. This CDR3 reads CASRTGTGSYEQYF. The CDR3 DNA reads as TGTGCCAGCAGGACCGGGACAGGCTCCTACGAGCAGTACTTC.

The V gene is TRBV2, the J gene TRBJ2-1; 10 bases map to TRBD2. CDR1 and CDR2 (germline): SNHLY, FYNNEI. Germline trimming cut 9 bases from V and 3 bases from J; bases unmatched to any gene: 5. The CDR3 spans 14 residues. CDR3 in amino acids: CASSSSGSYNEQFF. The CDR3 DNA reads TGTGCCAGTTCGTCTAGCGGGAGCTACAATGAGCAGTTCTTC.

This clonotype was observed a single time. The CDR3 coding sequence is TGTGCCAGCAGCCAATCGGTCTACGAGCAGTACTTC. It encodes CASSQSVYEQYF. The chain couples TRBV3-1 to TRBJ2-7; no reliable D call. CDR1 and CDR2 (germline): LGHDT, YNNKEL (reference sequence). V was clipped by 2 bases and J by 3 bases, with 5 bases between them. The CDR3 is made up of 12 amino acids.

This clonotype has a handful of counts. This chain connects TRBV7-9 to TRBJ1-2, with no clear D. In germline, CDR1 is SEHNR, CDR2 FQNEAQ (reference sequence). The V gene lost 4 bases and the J gene lost 2 bases, with 8 bases spanning the gap. The CDR3 totals 13 residues. The CDR3 region is CASSSSENYGYTF. CDR3 DNA sequence: TGTGCCAGCAGCTCCAGTGAAAACTATGGCTACACCTTC.

The chain links TRBV20-1 to TRBJ2-3; D is undetermined. The germline gives CDR1 DFQATT, CDR2 SNEGSKA (reference sequence). V lost 2 bases and J 1 base, leaving 19 bases between the germline ends. The CDR3 is 17 residues long. CDR3 protein: CSARNHGVTYRTDTQYF. Written as DNA, the CDR3 is TGCAGTGCTAGAAACCATGGAGTCACTTATCGCACAGATACGCAGTATTTT.

This clonotype was detected a few times. The rearrangement uses TRBV28 and TRBJ1-1; tentatively, D is TRBD1 (6 bases). V was pared by 7 bases and J by 4 bases, with 16 bases between. Germline-derived CDR1 and CDR2 are MDHEN and SYDVKM. This CDR3 has 14 amino acids. CDR3 amino acids: CASTPPGAFTEAFF. The CDR3 DNA reads as TGTGCCAGCACCCCCCCGGGGGCCTTCACTGAAGCTTTCTTT.

The V and J genes are TRBV11-3 and TRBJ1-1; TRBD1 might be the D (5 bases). V lost 5 bases and J 8 bases, leaving 15 bases between the germline ends. The CDR3 covers 13 residues. The germline CDR1 and CDR2 sequences are SGHNT and YENEEA. The CDR3 loop is CASSARREGEAFF. The CDR3 nucleotides are TGTGCCAGCAGCGCGCGCAGGGAGGGAGAAGCTTTCTTT.

Within the sample, this clonotype is medium-sized (0.01 to 0.1%). The chain couples TRBV14 to TRBJ2-5; D possibly corresponds to TRBD1 (6 bases). The V end lost 4 bases, the J end lost 5 bases, and 20 bases lay between the germline ends. The CDR3 totals 16 residues. Germline-derived CDR1 and CDR2 are SGHDN and FVKESK. The CDR3 bases are TGTGCCAGCAGCCCGGGCCCAGGGGTGTGGTTGGAGACCCAGTACTTC. This encodes CASSPGPGVWLETQYF.

The chain employs TRBV7-8 and TRBJ2-7; 10 bases match TRBD2. The CDR3 is made up of 17 amino acids. V was clipped by 8 bases and J by 4 bases; unmatched bases: 17. The germline CDR1 and CDR2 sequences are SGHVS and FQNEAQ. The CDR3 here is CASRVGWLAGEMYEQYF. The CDR3 DNA reads as TGTGCCAGCCGCGTAGGGTGGCTAGCGGGAGAGATGTACGAGCAGTACTTC.

This clonotype turned up a few times. The chain joins TRBV10-3 to TRBJ2-7, with TRBD1 matching 7 bases. The CDR3 covers 15 residues. J lost 1 base, V lost 2 bases, and 5 bases had no gene match. Germline CDR1 reads ENHRY; CDR2 reads SYGVKD. Here the CDR3 reads CAISEGDSYSYEQYF. The CDR3 DNA is TGTGCCATCAGTGAGGGGGACAGTTATTCCTACGAGCAGTACTTC.

This clonotype showed up just once. The chain combines TRBV30 with TRBJ2-1; D is tentatively TRBD1 or TRBD2 (6 bases each). CDR1 and CDR2 from the germline V gene are GTSNPN and SVGIG (reference sequence). V lost 4 bases to trimming and J lost 6 bases, with 10 bases between them. The CDR3 spans 12 residues. The CDR3 region has the DNA TGTGCCTGGACCGGGGGCGGCAATGAGCAGTTCTTC. It specifies CAWTGGGNEQFF.

The chain carries TRBV5-1 and TRBJ1-1; D gene unclear. The CDR3 covers 15 residues. Looked up from germline, CDR1 is SGHRS and CDR2 is YFSETQ. V lost 0 bases to trimming and J lost 0 bases, with 9 bases between them. The CDR3 region has the DNA TGCGCCAGCAGCTTGGATCCAGGAGTGAACACTGAAGCTTTCTTT. This sequence encodes CASSLDPGVNTEAFF.

The rearrangement joins TRBV20-1 to TRBJ2-1, with unresolved D. The CDR3 spans 15 residues. Germline assignment: CDR1 DFQATT and CDR2 SNEGSKA (reference sequence). The germline V and J ends were trimmed by 1 base and 2 bases, with 12 bases remaining between them. Here the CDR3 reads CSARAPTSPYNEQFF. In DNA, the CDR3 is TGCAGTGCTAGAGCCCCGACATCGCCCTACAATGAGCAGTTCTTC.

This clonotype was detected a few times. The genes are TRBV6-2 or TRBV6-3 and TRBJ1-2; 8 bases agree with TRBD1. J was trimmed by 7 bases and V by 6 bases; bases with no gene match: 7. The germline CDR1 and CDR2 sequences are MNHEY and SVGEGT. This CDR3 has 13 residues. CDR3 in DNA: TGTGCCAGCAGGCGGGGACAGGTCTCTGGCTACACCTTC. Its translation is CASRRGQVSGYTF.

This clonotype occurred a few times. V and J are TRBV10-3 and TRBJ2-3, with 10 nucleotides matching TRBD2. J gave up 2 bases and V 10 bases, and 9 bases lay outside the gene matches. Germline V gives CDR1 ENHRY, CDR2 SYGVKD. The length of the CDR3 is 15 residues. CDR3 amino acids: CATEGTSDYTDTQYF. CDR3 bases: TGTGCCACCGAGGGGACTAGCGACTACACAGATACGCAGTATTTT.

V is TRBV4-3 and J is TRBJ1-1; perhaps TRBD1 as D (5 bases). Looked up from germline, CDR1 is LGHNA and CDR2 is YSLEER. The V gene lost 0 bases and the J gene lost 3 bases, with 8 bases spanning the gap. This CDR3 has 14 residues. CDR3 DNA: TGCGCCAGCAGCCAAGATCCGGGGGACACTGAAGCTTTCTTT. This gives the protein CASSQDPGDTEAFF.